Each of the 3 T cell receptor beta chains below was sequenced from the same sample in a study of CD8 T cells in ankylosing spondylitis. Findings of the study overall: Seemingly characteristic of ankylosing spondylitis blood was a TCR beta motif consisting of 7 or 8 highly homologous variants.

Via MiXCR, TCRdb re-called the 5' RACE reads, giving one row per CDR3 protein. Here the sample spans hundreds of thousands of distinct CDR3 sequences, 17% being singletons. Antigens of these TCRs are unknown. Sequenced material: blood, either unsorted or a sorted T cell fraction (not recorded which). These receptors were collected from a male donor with ankylosing spondylitis.

This clonotype was seen a handful of times. The chain couples TRBV3-1 to TRBJ1-3, with TRBD1 identical over 7 bases. Germline V gene lookup returns CDR1 LGHDT and CDR2 YNNKEL (reference sequence). The CDR3 is made up of 15 amino acids. V dropped 5 bases and J dropped 4; count of bases not matched to a gene: 8. The CDR3 sequence: CASSVGQTLGNTIYF. The DNA for the CDR3 is TGTGCCAGCAGCGTGGGACAGACCCTCGGAAACACCATATATTTT.

The genes are TRBV11-3 and TRBJ2-5; D unclear. The germline V and J ends were trimmed by 5 bases and 2 bases, with 12 bases remaining between them. The length of the CDR3 is 14 residues. Germline V gene data show CDR1 as SGHNT and CDR2 as YENEEA. The CDR3 protein is CASSITGLQETQYF. The CDR3 nucleotides read TGTGCCAGCAGCATCACGGGCTTACAAGAGACCCAGTACTTC.

This clonotype has more than one count but fewer than ten. This chain joins TRBV5-1 and TRBJ2-7; D is ambiguous. V shed 3 bases and J shed 6 bases, with 10 bases lying between them. The CDR3 extends over 12 amino acids. Looked up from germline, CDR1 is SGHRS and CDR2 is YFSETQ. The CDR3 is CASSWIGSEQYF. CDR3 nucleotide sequence: TGCGCCAGCAGCTGGATTGGTAGCGAGCAGTACTTC.